The 21 T cell receptor beta chains below come from one sample, sequenced in a study of OX40 agonist ivuxolimab in advanced cancers. Profiling relied on immunoSEQ multiplex PCR, and the TCRdb table lists in-frame clones only, not all of them. The table shows 50,000 or so clones, with 85% occurring only once. The specimen was CD4+ or CD8+ T cells sorted from blood, collected in a trial of the OX40 agonist ivuxolimab. These receptors all come from an adult with an advanced solid tumor such as melanoma, head and neck, liver or kidney cancer.

V usage is TRBV19 and J usage is TRBJ2-7; D is possibly TRBD2 (6 bases). This CDR3 contains 17 residues. Trimming took 4 bases from V and 1 from J, leaving 20 bases between them. The V gene's germline CDR1 is LNHDA and CDR2 SQIVND (reference sequence). CDR3 nucleotides: TGTGCCAGTAGTACCATTGGGGGGTTTGAAAGGTCCTACGAGCAGTACTTC. Translating gives CASSTIGGFERSYEQYF.

The V and J genes are TRBV2 and TRBJ2-5; D perhaps matches TRBD1 (5 bases). V dropped 6 bases and J dropped 4 bases, with 6 bases sitting between them. From germline, CDR1 is SNHLY and CDR2 FYNNEI. CDR3 size: 11 residues. The CDR3 sequence: CASRDTETQYF. The CDR3 nucleotides are TGTGCCAGCAGGGACACAGAGACCCAGTACTTC.

This clone was detected a few times. The rearrangement joins TRBV7-9 to TRBJ2-1; D is unresolved. The V gene lost 1 base and the J gene lost 5 bases, with 3 bases spanning the gap. The CDR3 covers 12 residues. Germline-derived CDR1 and CDR2 are SEHNR and FQNEAQ (reference sequence). The CDR3 here is CASSLVNNEQFF. The DNA for the CDR3 is TGTGCCAGCAGCTTAGTCAACAATGAGCAGTTCTTC.

This chain joins TRBV9 and TRBJ2-7; D call uncertain. In germline, CDR1 is SGDLS, CDR2 YYNGEE. Deletions cut 4 bases from V and 10 bases from J, with 6 bases between. The CDR3 is 9 amino acids. The CDR3 region has the DNA TGTGCCAGCAGCCCCGGACAGTACTTC. Its protein product is CASSPGQYF.

The genes are TRBV7-9 and TRBJ2-7; no clear D. CDR1 is SEHNR and CDR2 is FQNEAQ in the germline V gene (reference sequence). The germline V and J ends were trimmed by 2 bases and 5 bases, with 13 bases remaining between them. This CDR3 comprises 14 residues. The CDR3 nucleotides are TGTGCCAGCAGCTTAAGTGGGCCCGGCCACGAGCAGTACTTC. It specifies CASSLSGPGHEQYF.

The chain couples TRBV5-6 to TRBJ1-6; no clear D gene. Germline lookup yields CDR1 SGHDT and CDR2 YYEEEE. V gave up 1 base and J gave up 0 bases, with 8 bases separating them. This CDR3 has 16 amino acids. The CDR3 reads CASSLSDYSYNSPLHF. The CDR3 DNA reads as TGTGCCAGCAGCTTGTCAGATTACTCCTATAATTCACCCCTCCACTTT.

Only a few counts were recorded for this clone. V gene TRBV11-2 combines with J gene TRBJ2-1; TRBD2 matches 7 bases. This CDR3 has 15 residues. Trimming removed 5 bases from V and 8 bases from J; junction bases left unmatched: 12. The V gene's germline CDR1 is SGHAT and CDR2 FQNNGV. CDR3 in DNA: TGTGCCAGCAGCCCAATCTGGGGGGGGGTGGATGAGCAGTTCTTC. Translated, it gives CASSPIWGGVDEQFF.

The chain carries TRBV2 and TRBJ2-3; D perhaps matches TRBD1 (5 bases). In germline, CDR1 is SNHLY, CDR2 FYNNEI. Trimming left V 6 bases short and J 1 base short, with 17 bases between. The CDR3 sequence is 16 residues long. CDR3 in DNA: TGTGCCAGCAGCTACCTTGGTGGGGCTGGCACAGATACGCAGTATTTT. Protein: CASSYLGGAGTDTQYF. The full variable domain, completed using reference TRBV2 and TRBJ2-3, is EPEVTQTPSHQVTQMGQEVILRCVPISNHLYFYWYRQILGQKVEFLVSFYNNEISEKSEIFDDQFSVERPDGSNFTLKIRSTKLEDSAMYFCASSYLGGAGTDTQYFGPGTRLTVL.

The gene calls are TRBV4-1 and TRBJ2-2; no reliable D call. CDR3 length equals 14 residues. V shed 1 base and J shed 7 bases, with 10 bases lying between them. The germline V gene encodes CDR1 MGHRA and CDR2 YSYEKL. CDR3 in amino acids: CASSQGPLSGELFF. CDR3 bases: TGCGCCAGCAGCCAAGGGCCTTTGAGCGGGGAGCTGTTTTTT.

The chain carries TRBV5-6 and TRBJ2-1; TRBD1 is a possible D gene (5 bases). Germline CDR1 is SGHDT and CDR2 is YYEEEE. V was trimmed by 0 bases and J by 8 bases, leaving 18 bases between them. The CDR3 has 16 residues. The CDR3 sequence is CASSLDRFSVADEQFF. CDR3 bases: TGTGCCAGCAGCTTGGACAGGTTTTCGGTAGCCGATGAGCAGTTCTTC.

This chain connects TRBV11-3 to TRBJ2-5; D is possibly TRBD1 (5 bases). The CDR3 has 15 amino acids. CDR1 is SGHNT, CDR2 YENEEA, per germline. The germline V and J ends were trimmed by 8 bases and 5 bases, with 21 bases remaining between them. DNA of the CDR3: TGTGCCAGCGCTCAGGGAACCCTCCTTTGGGAGACCCAGTACTTC. Translated, it gives CASAQGTLLWETQYF.

The gene calls are TRBV11-2 and TRBJ2-7; D uncertain. V gave up 0 bases and J gave up 3 bases, with 12 bases separating them. The CDR3 length is 15 residues. Germline V CDR1 and CDR2: SGHAT, FQNNGV. Here the CDR3 reads CASSLDLGRIYEQYF. The CDR3, as DNA: TGTGCCAGCAGCTTAGATCTAGGCAGGATCTACGAGCAGTACTTC.

A single count supports this clone. The chain recombines TRBV7-3 with TRBJ2-5, with 7 bases lining up with TRBD2. Germline CDR1 SGHTA, CDR2 FQGTGA. This CDR3 spans 13 amino acids. Unmatched junction bases numbered 7, after V lost 7 bases and J lost 5 bases. The CDR3 DNA is TGTGCCAGCATTTGGGGGGGTACGGAGACCCAGTACTTC. Translating gives CASIWGGTETQYF.

The V gene is TRBV6-5, the J gene TRBJ1-4, with TRBD1 as a possible D gene (5 bases). The CDR3 totals 15 residues. From germline, CDR1 is MNHEY and CDR2 SVGAGI. The V end was cut by 4 bases, the J end by 7 bases, with 16 bases between. CDR3 in amino acids: CASSSLRRASEKLFF. DNA of the CDR3: TGTGCCAGCAGTTCCCTGCGCAGGGCAAGTGAAAAACTGTTTTTT.

The chain uses TRBV23-1 and TRBJ1-6; possible D gene TRBD1, 5 bases. TRBV23-1 is an ORF for which the function is uncertain. V shed 5 bases and J shed 9 bases, with 11 bases lying between them. The length of the CDR3 is 13 residues. CDR3 sequence (DNA): TGCGCCAGCAGTGTGCAGGGCCCTTCACCCCTCCACTTT. Residues: CASSVQGPSPLHF.

This clone has just a few counts. The chain is built from TRBV7-8 and TRBJ2-2; D is unclear. The V end lost 4 bases, the J end lost 3 bases, and 12 bases lay between the germline ends. The CDR3 is 15 residues long. CDR1 is SGHVS, CDR2 FQNEAQ, per germline. CDR3 in amino acids: CASSYDQTHTGELFF. The CDR3 DNA reads as TGTGCCAGCAGCTACGACCAAACACACACCGGGGAGCTGTTTTTT.

This clone was picked up one time. In nucleotides, the CDR3 is TGTGCCAGCAGCCTGACTGGCTTACCGGGTCAGCCCCAGCATTTT. Its protein is CASSLTGLPGQPQHF. The chain is built from TRBV27 and TRBJ1-5; D not certain. Germline V gene data show CDR1 as MNHEY and CDR2 as SMNVEV (reference sequence). Trimming cost V 6 bases and J 6 bases, with 18 bases left between them. The CDR3 covers 15 residues.

The chain employs TRBV6-5 and TRBJ2-1, with TRBD2 matching over 8 bases. Germline loops: CDR1 MNHEY, CDR2 SVGAGI. Trimming at V came to 6 bases and at J to 6 bases, leaving 10 bases not matched to a gene. CDR3 size: 15 residues. The CDR3 nucleotides are TGTGCCAGCAGCCCTACTAGCGGATGGGGCAATGAGCAGTTCTTC. Residues: CASSPTSGWGNEQFF.

The chain joins TRBV11-2 to TRBJ1-1, with D possibly matching TRBD1 (5 bases). Trimming removed 1 base from V and 6 bases from J, with 15 bases in between. The CDR3 has 15 residues. From germline, CDR1 is SGHAT and CDR2 FQNNGV. CDR3 DNA sequence: TGTGCCAGCAGCTTAGCCTTCCCAGGGATCTCTGAAGCTTTCTTT. It yields the protein CASSLAFPGISEAFF. The complete variable domain, with remaining parts taken from reference TRBV11-2 and TRBJ1-1, reads EAGVAQSPRYKIIEKRQSVAFWCNPISGHATLYWYQQILGQGPKLLIQFQNNGVVDDSQLPKDRFSAERLKGVDSTLKIQPAKLEDSAVYLCASSLAFPGISEAFFGQGTRLTVV.

The table lists this clone with a count of one. The chain links TRBV6-1 to TRBJ2-7; no reliable D call. From germline, CDR1 is MNHNS and CDR2 SASEGT. Trimming stripped 7 bases from V and 4 bases from J, with 8 bases between. The CDR3 runs 11 residues. CDR3 sequence reads: CASMRSYEQYF. The DNA for the CDR3 is TGTGCCAGCATGAGAAGTTACGAGCAGTACTTC.

The CDR3 nucleotides read TGCGCCAGCAGCCCGCGGCTTACCCCCGGCACAGATACGCAGTATTTT. Translated: CASSPRLTPGTDTQYF. The gene calls are TRBV5-1 and TRBJ2-3; D remains ambiguous. Trimming shortened V by 4 bases and J by 1 base, and 16 bases separated the two germline ends. CDR3 length: 16 residues. The germline V gene has CDR1 SGHRS and CDR2 YFSETQ.